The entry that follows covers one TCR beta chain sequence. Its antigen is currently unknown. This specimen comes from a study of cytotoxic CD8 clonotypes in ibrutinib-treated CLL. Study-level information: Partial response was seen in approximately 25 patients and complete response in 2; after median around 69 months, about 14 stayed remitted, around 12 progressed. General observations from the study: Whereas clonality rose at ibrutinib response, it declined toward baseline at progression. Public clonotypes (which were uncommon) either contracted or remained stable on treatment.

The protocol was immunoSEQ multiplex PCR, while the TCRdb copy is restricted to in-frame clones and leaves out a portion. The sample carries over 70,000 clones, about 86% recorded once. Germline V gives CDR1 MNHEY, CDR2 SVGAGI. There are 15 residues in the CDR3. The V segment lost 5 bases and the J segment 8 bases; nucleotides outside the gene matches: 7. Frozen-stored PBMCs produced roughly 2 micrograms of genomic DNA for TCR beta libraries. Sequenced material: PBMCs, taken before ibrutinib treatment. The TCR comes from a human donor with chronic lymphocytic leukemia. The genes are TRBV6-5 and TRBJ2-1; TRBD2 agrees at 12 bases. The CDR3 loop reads CASSQTSGRMDEQFF. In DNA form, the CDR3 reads TGTGCCAGCAGTCAGACTAGCGGGAGAATGGATGAGCAGTTCTTC.